Below are 7 T cell receptor beta chains sequenced from a single sample in a study of OX40 agonist ivuxolimab in advanced cancers. Sequencing was performed with immunoSEQ multiplex PCR; in TCRdb, only in-frame clones are kept and a portion is missing. The repertoire holds just over 45,000 clones, with around 94% as singletons. Source: CD4+ or CD8+ T cells sorted from blood, taken in a trial of the OX40 agonist ivuxolimab. The receptors derive from an adult with an advanced solid tumor such as melanoma, head and neck, liver or kidney cancer.

The CDR3 bases are TGTGCCAGTAGTACCGAACCCGGACAGGGGTATACTGAAGCTTTCTTT. The encoded protein is CASSTEPGQGYTEAFF. The chain employs TRBV19 and TRBJ1-1; 9 bases match TRBD1. There are 16 residues in the CDR3. Unmatched junction bases numbered 11, after V lost 4 bases and J lost 5 bases. Germline V gene data show CDR1 as LNHDA and CDR2 as SQIVND (reference sequence).

This clone is a singleton in its sample. Here the CDR3 DNA reads TGTGCCTGGAGTGTCTTGGCAGATACGCAGTATTTT. Its protein is CAWSVLADTQYF. The V and J genes are TRBV30 and TRBJ2-3; D is unclear. The CDR3 totals 12 residues. Trimming cost V 0 bases and J 4 bases, with 5 bases left between them. In germline, CDR1 is GTSNPN, CDR2 SVGIG (reference sequence).

The rearrangement uses TRBV7-9 and TRBJ2-1; D might be TRBD2 (6 bases). Germline values: CDR1 SEHNR, CDR2 FQNEAQ (reference sequence). The CDR3 runs to 15 residues. Deletions cut 4 bases from V and 11 bases from J, with 21 bases between. The CDR3 spells CASSWPGPRGTKQFF. Written as DNA, the CDR3 is TGTGCCAGCAGCTGGCCGGGACCCCGGGGGACCAAGCAGTTCTTC.

The chain couples TRBV27 to TRBJ2-7; TRBD2 matches 9 bases. Germline loops: CDR1 MNHEY, CDR2 SMNVEV (reference sequence). The CDR3 has 14 amino acids. V gave up 9 bases and J gave up 6 bases; unmatched junction bases: 12. CDR3 protein: CASGYSGRGREQYF. In nucleotides, the CDR3 is TGTGCCAGTGGTTATAGCGGGAGAGGACGCGAGCAGTACTTC.

This chain uses TRBV6-4 with TRBJ1-1; a possible D gene is TRBD1 (5 bases). Germline V gene data show CDR1 as MRHNA and CDR2 as SNTAGT. V was cut by 9 bases and J by 6 bases, with 20 bases left in between. This CDR3 has 14 amino acids. The CDR3 reads CARGRGERTPEAFF. In nucleotides, the CDR3 is TGTGCCAGGGGGCGGGGGGAAAGGACGCCTGAAGCTTTCTTT.

The genes are TRBV29-1 and TRBJ2-1; TRBD2 aligns across 15 bases. In germline, CDR1 is SQVTM, CDR2 ANQGSEA. The trim removed 5 bases at V and 4 bases at J, leaving 6 bases unmatched. The CDR3 is made up of 16 amino acids. Here the CDR3 reads CSVSGLAGGHYNEQFF. CDR3 coding DNA: TGCAGCGTTTCCGGACTAGCGGGAGGGCATTACAATGAGCAGTTCTTC.

This clone showed up just once. This rearrangement joins TRBV7-9 to TRBJ2-7; 11 nucleotides line up with TRBD2. Germline CDR1 reads SEHNR; CDR2 reads FQNEAQ (reference sequence). Trimming removed 3 bases from V and 5 bases from J; junction bases left unmatched: 6. The CDR3 runs to 15 residues. CDR3 sequence: CASSFIAGGPNEQYF. DNA for the CDR3: TGTGCCAGCAGCTTCATAGCGGGAGGGCCCAACGAGCAGTACTTC.